This TCR beta chain is drawn from a study of T cells expressing NK-cell markers (dated by TCRdb to about 2020). Turning to the overall study: In sorted CD3+CD56+NKG2C+, CD3+CD56+NKG2C- and CD3+CD56-NKG2C+ T-cell subsets from several donors, TCR beta-chain repertoires were profiled. Of the eight sequenced donors, seven were found to be HCMV-seropositive and one was found to be HCMV-seronegative. Randomly selected healthy volunteers, three men and five women, were used as the eight sequenced donors. Sequencing of the libraries produced 2 x 150 bp reads on Illumina HiSeq 2000/2500, MiSeq or NextSeq.

HCMV serostatus was determined by detecting HCMV-specific IgG in serum with a commercial ELISA kit. Ficoll density gradient centrifugation was used to isolate peripheral blood mononuclear cells from blood. Counted from cysteine to phenylalanine, this CDR3 has 14 amino acids. The coding DNA is unavailable. The germline V gene (reference sequence) provides CDR1 SGHKS and CDR2 YYEKEE. What the work shows at the level of the full study, not this receptor alone: It remained unclear whether the expanded NKG2C-expressing T cell clones were specific for HCMV antigens. Those dominant clonotypes were again the most abundant among CD3+CD56-NKG2C+ cells in a handful of donors, at about 25-65%. In six donors, the dominant CD3+CD56+NKG2C+ clonotypes were among the top 10 CD8+ clonotypes and accounted for roughly 1.0-7.5% of CD8+ T cells.

These reads were obtained on an Illumina HiSeq 2000. 5'RACE template switching, by which a universal primer site and unique molecular identifiers were added, was used to make TCR beta cDNA libraries. Synthesis of cDNA was primed from the TCR beta constant segment and was followed by two consecutive PCR amplification steps. The original pipeline was this. MIGEC handled demultiplexing of the reads and grouping by UMI, while MiTCR was used to assemble and quantify clonotypes. To exclude erroneous sequences, only TCR cDNA sequences supported by at least two reads were retained. The tcR package was used for downstream repertoire analysis, and clonotypes were matched across fractions by CDR3 nucleotide sequence plus V segment. Antigen specificity was annotated against VDJdb with VDJmatch, allowing one amino acid substitution in CDR3. Based on TCRdb reprocessing of the reads, there is one entry per CDR3 protein sequence, and DNA is missing. The V and J calls and clone size are TCRdb's, not the authors'. This sample's table carries some 300,000 distinct CDR3 sequences. 0.39% of the sample is held by the ten biggest clonotypes.

As for this clonotype: Its antigen is currently not known.

The chain is assembled from TRBV5-5 and TRBJ1-4; TCRdb names TRBD1, which stays unverified in the absence of DNA. This receptor was taken from a man aged 18 to 35 in good health. Donor details come from another sample of the same person, matched by shared clones. The sequencing sample was made of blood T cells: a sorted CD56 or NKG2C T cell subset, CD4+ or CD8+ T cells, or bulk PBMC T cells (not recorded which). CDR3 reads: CASSPVAGIEKLFF.